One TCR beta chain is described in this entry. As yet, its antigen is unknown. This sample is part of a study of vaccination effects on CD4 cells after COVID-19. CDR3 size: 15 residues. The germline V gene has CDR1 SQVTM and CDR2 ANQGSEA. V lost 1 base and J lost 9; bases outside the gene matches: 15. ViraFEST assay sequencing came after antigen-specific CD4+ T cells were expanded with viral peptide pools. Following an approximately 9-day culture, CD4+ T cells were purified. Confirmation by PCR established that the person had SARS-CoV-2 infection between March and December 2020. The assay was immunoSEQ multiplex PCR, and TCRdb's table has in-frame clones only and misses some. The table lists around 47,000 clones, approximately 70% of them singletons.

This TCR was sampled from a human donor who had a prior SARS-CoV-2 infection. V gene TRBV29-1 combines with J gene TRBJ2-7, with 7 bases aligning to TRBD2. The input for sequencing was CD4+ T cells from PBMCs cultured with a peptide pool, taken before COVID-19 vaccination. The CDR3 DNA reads TGCAGCGTTGAAGTCGGGGGGACGGGTCTCCAGGGGCAGTACTTC. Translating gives CSVEVGGTGLQGQYF.